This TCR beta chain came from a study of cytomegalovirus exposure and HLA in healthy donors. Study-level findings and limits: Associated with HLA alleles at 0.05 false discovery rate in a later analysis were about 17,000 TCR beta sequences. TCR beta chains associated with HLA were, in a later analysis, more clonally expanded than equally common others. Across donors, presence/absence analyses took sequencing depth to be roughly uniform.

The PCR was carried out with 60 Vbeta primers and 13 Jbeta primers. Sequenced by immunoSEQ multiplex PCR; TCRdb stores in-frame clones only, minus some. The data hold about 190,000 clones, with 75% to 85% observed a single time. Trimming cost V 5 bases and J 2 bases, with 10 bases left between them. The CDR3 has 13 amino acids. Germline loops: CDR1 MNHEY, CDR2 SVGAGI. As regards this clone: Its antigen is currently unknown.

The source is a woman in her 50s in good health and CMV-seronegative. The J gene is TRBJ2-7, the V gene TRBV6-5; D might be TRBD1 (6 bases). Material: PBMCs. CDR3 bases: TGTGCCAGCAGTCGCCAGGGGCCCTACGAGCAGTACTTC. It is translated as CASSRQGPYEQYF.